This T cell receptor (beta chain) was found in a study of T cells in localized non-small cell lung cancer. The data were produced by immunoSEQ multiplex PCR, yet TCRdb's version contains in-frame clones alone and is incomplete. The sample has over 65,000 clones, roughly 80% seen once. General study points: For the top 100 tumor clones, a median roughly 53 also appeared in adjacent lung.

The CDR3 runs 16 residues. The germline CDR1 and CDR2 sequences are SEHNR and FQNEAQ (reference sequence). V was pared by 2 bases and J by 5 bases, with 18 bases between. This clone has a handful of counts. What it binds is not known. The rearrangement links TRBV7-9 to TRBJ2-5, with D maybe TRBD2 (6 bases). The sample in question was peripheral blood, obtained before any cancer treatment. The TCR originated in a female donor aged 60 or older with stage I lung adenocarcinoma. CDR3 loop: CASSLWPEASGETQYF. The CDR3, as DNA: TGTGCCAGCAGCTTATGGCCGGAGGCAAGCGGGGAGACCCAGTACTTC.